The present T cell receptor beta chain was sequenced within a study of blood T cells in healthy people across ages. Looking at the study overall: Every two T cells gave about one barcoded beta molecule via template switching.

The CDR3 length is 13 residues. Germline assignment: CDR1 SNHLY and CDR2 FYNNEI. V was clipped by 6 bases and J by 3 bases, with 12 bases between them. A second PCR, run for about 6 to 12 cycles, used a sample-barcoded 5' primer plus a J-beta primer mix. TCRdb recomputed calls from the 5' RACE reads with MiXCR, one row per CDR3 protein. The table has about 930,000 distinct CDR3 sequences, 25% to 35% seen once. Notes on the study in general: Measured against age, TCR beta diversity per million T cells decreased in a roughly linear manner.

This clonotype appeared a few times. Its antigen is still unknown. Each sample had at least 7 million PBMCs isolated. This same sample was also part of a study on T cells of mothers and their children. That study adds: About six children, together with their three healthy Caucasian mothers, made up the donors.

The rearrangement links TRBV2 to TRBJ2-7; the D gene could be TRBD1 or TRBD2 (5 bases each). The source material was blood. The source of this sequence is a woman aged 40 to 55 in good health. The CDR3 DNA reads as TGTGCCAGCAGGGACACGGGGTTCTACGAGCAGTACTTC. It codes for CASRDTGFYEQYF.